This T cell receptor (beta chain) was captured in a study of regulatory T cells in long-lasting Graves disease. Described time point: persistent/refractory GD, antithyroid drugs over 5 years with positive TRAb. There was RNA extracted from PBMCs, and the TCR library was made from it. Graves' disease diagnosis used American Thyroid Association guidelines. CDR1 is SGHNT, CDR2 YYREEE, per germline (reference sequence). Trimming removed 0 bases at V and 13 bases at J, with 8 bases between. The CDR3 covers 11 residues. Researchers made TCR beta libraries by using iRepertoire HTBI primers and running Arm-PCR on CDR3 regions. TCRdb re-called the multiplex PCR reads through MiXCR, storing one row per CDR3 protein. The sample yields 400,000 to 500,000 distinct CDR3 sequences, less than 25% seen once.

This specimen consisted of peripheral blood mononuclear cells (PBMCs), obtained when the disease was refractory, from a patient treated with antithyroid drugs. The receptor's source is a female donor with Graves disease. This chain joins TRBV5-4 and TRBJ2-1, with D possibly matching TRBD1 (5 bases). CDR3 loop: CASSLGQGQFF. Here the CDR3 DNA reads TGTGCCAGCAGCTTGGGTCAGGGCCAGTTCTTC. Complete variable domain (other parts from reference TRBV5-4 and TRBJ2-1): ETGVTQSPTHLIKTRGQQVTLRCSSQSGHNTVSWYQQALGQGPQFIFQYYREEENGRGNFPPRFSGLQFPNYSSELNVNALELDDSALYLCASSLGQGQFFGPGTRLTVL.